This T cell receptor (beta chain) stems from a study of T-cell memory formation after mild COVID-19. Germline CDR1 LNHDA, CDR2 SQIVND (reference sequence). The CDR3 totals 15 residues. V lost 7 bases and J lost 3, with 16 bases in between. TCRdb passed the 5' RACE reads through MiXCR, listing each CDR3 protein once. The sample has about 350,000 distinct CDR3 sequences, about an eighth seen once; the top ten hold under 25%. Study results and limitations: Second-wave clones peaking on day 37 lacked confirmed SARS-CoV-2 specificity. The pre-infection memory compartment contained some responding clones, suggesting cross-reactive memory joined. Clones contracting across day 15 to 85 had a balanced CD4/CD8 profile; later expanding clones leaned CD4+.

In the case of this clonotype: Its cognate antigen is unknown.

This sequence originates from a man between 18 and 35 years old who had mild COVID-19 (a few samples of this study predate the infection). Cell type and time point are not known. Sequenced: PBMCs or a T cell subset sorted from them (not recorded which). The chain joins TRBV19 to TRBJ1-5; D unclear. CDR3 sequence (DNA): TGTGCCAGTACCTCTACTTCAAAGGCCAATCAGCCCCAGCATTTT. This sequence encodes CASTSTSKANQPQHF.